This T cell receptor beta chain was documented in a study of cytomegalovirus exposure and HLA in healthy donors (TCRdb year 2017). Regarding the study in general: An earlier analysis of roughly 500 of the donors reported more than 250 Gb of sequence data and some 100 million unique TCR beta sequences from 190 million or so T cells. Roughly 300 gigabases of sequencing data and around 88 million unique TCR sequences made up an early release that covered 500 to 700 HLA-typed donors. Of the 398 genotyped donors, over 80% were placed in the genetic ancestry cluster associated with self-reported Caucasian donors. The study aimed to test whether signatures of past pathogen exposure could be identified by cataloging public T cell receptors. The study used immunosequencing to profile the T cell repertoires of approximately 690 subjects and linked those repertoires to cytomegalovirus serostatus. In addition to the first cohort of around 670 subjects, a separate validation cohort of over 90 different subjects was used. High-throughput TCR immunosequencing, statistical association of individual TCRs with disease status, and machine learning were combined to predict cytomegalovirus infection status. To study patterns of TCR occurrence, a later analysis re-analyzed previously published TCR beta repertoires from several hundred donors and added high-resolution HLA genotyping. The later analysis used no new phenotypic data to find candidate immune exposures, relying instead on TCR beta sequences and their occurrence across donors. An earlier analysis of approximately 500 of the donors applied high-throughput TCR beta sequencing to assess whether each TCR beta V gene segment acted as functional or pseudogenic. Donor age, sex, ethnicity and CMV serostatus were compiled alongside the repertoire data. A later genetic analysis took genome-wide SNP genotypes for about 55% of the 666 donors and used that subset as a discovery cohort. All discovery cohort repertoires had been generated using a single sequencing platform. HLA typing included class I and class II loci at four-digit resolution. The number of donors typed differed by locus, with roughly 620-630 for A, B, C, DRB1 and DQB1, roughly 550 for DQA1, 600 to 610 for DPA1, and about 450 for DPB1. Five DR-DQ haplotypes were handled as single units for association and clustering, since linkage in the cohort was strong. Among roughly 400 genotyped donors of the cohort, an average of about 240,000 unique TCR beta nucleotide sequences was sequenced per donor, of which approximately 19% were non-productive. Study-wide findings and limitations: Some IMGT-functional V segments, including TRBV6-2 and TRBV6-3, could not be distinguished by the 87-base-pair reads and were therefore excluded. Most TCR sequences were seen in very few donors, while some public TCRs were found in many individuals. In the study, some 160 TCR beta chains were listed as associated with cytomegalovirus. The earlier analysis of some 560 of the donors excluded approximately 17 rarely observed V segments, including chromosome 9 orphons, because counts were too low. In a later genetic analysis, fewer N-insertions in productive TCRs were reported among donors in an Asian-associated ancestry cluster than the approximately 710-donor mean. In a later analysis, HLA-associated TCR beta chains showed more clonal expansion and lower generation probabilities than non-associated chains that were equally common. Specific HLA alleles were associated with 18,000 or so TCR beta sequences at a false discovery rate of 0.05 in a later analysis. The classifier was reported to diagnose cytomegalovirus status with high specificity and sensitivity in both the original cohort and the validation cohort. Sequencing depth was assumed to be roughly uniform across donors in the presence/absence analyses, though that assumption may not hold. An earlier analysis of around 600 of the donors showed that most TCR beta V segments appeared in productive rearrangements either about 90% or about 30% of the time, which broadly matched IMGT annotations. A later analysis found that most CMV-associated TCR beta chains appeared HLA-restricted, with HLA associations seemingly driven largely by CMV exposure. A group of highly shared sequence variants was considered likely to be a technical artifact of the sequencing pipeline. A later analysis found that TCR association rates varied across HLA loci, with DRB1 alleles showing the most associated TCRs and HLA-C alleles the fewest. In a later genetic analysis, a missense DCLRE1C variant was associated with V-gene and J-gene trimming of TCR beta chains, and the association was replicated in an independent cohort. For the cohort, immune exposure information was limited to CMV serostatus. Assigning TCR associations to individual alleles was difficult when HLA alleles, especially DR and DQ, strongly co-occurred. The authors suggested that the approach could potentially be generalized to other disease states and immunological phenotypes. According to a later analysis, parvovirus B19, influenza, CMV and Epstein-Barr virus appeared linked to several top co-occurrence clusters. A further reported finding was that TCR beta sequences accurately predicted the HLA-A and HLA-B alleles for most subjects in the first cohort. Three of the identified cytomegalovirus-associated TCR beta chains were confirmed in vitro to be specific for cytomegalovirus antigens. Linkage disequilibrium might explain the correlated functional status among segregating V segments, but an unknown experimental factor could not be ruled out. Only TCR beta chains were sequenced in this cohort, and the absence of alpha or paired-chain data limited detectable features. HLA typing was unavailable for some donors at each locus, so association tests used only the typed subset.

A distance of 8 bases separates the germline ends of V and J, which lose 4 bases and 4 bases respectively. The CDR3 starts with the cysteine, ends with the phenylalanine, and has 13 residues. The CDR3 DNA has 39 bases and is translated from base 1. The CDR1 and CDR2 encoded by the germline V gene are SGHTA and FQGTGA. In the case of this clone: Its antigen remains undetermined. No much larger clonotype is one base removed from it; base qualities were not supplied.

The cohort consisted of 600 to 750 healthy bone marrow donors. Cohort members were all nominally healthy when sampled, although unrecorded immune exposures were likely present. The donor tested CMV seropositive, placing the donor among the roughly 270 seropositive members of the cohort. Every donor gave a peripheral blood sample, and the peripheral blood mononuclear cells from that sample were used for TCR beta sequencing. The Qiagen DNeasy Blood Extraction Kit was used to extract genomic DNA from the blood cell samples. Receptors were amplified or captured by the immunoSEQ multiplex PCR assay. The multiplex PCR relied on a mix of 60 forward primers for TCR Vbeta segments and 13 reverse primers for TCR Jbeta segments. Amplification of the CDR3 region of rearranged TCR beta genes was performed with a multiplex PCR assay on genomic DNA. The amplified TCR beta libraries were sequenced on the Illumina HiSeq System as 87-base-pair reads. As for the original processing: A later analysis counted some 80 million unique TCR beta chains across the 650 to 800 repertoires, and approximately 11 million of these chains were shared by at least two donors. A nearest-neighbor algorithm error-corrected the raw reads and collapsed the reads into unique sequences, merging closely related sequences to remove PCR and sequencing errors. To assign V, D and J gene segments, CDR3 sequences were aligned to IMGT reference sequences. For a sequence to be retained, a match of at least six nucleotides to both a V gene segment and a J gene segment was required. A rearrangement counted as productive if the CDR3 had no stop codons and remained in frame with V and J, and every other rearrangement counted as non-productive. CDR3 was defined according to IMGT convention as the region running from the second conserved V-encoded cysteine to the conserved J-encoded phenylalanine. In an earlier analysis of 500 to 650 of the donors, sequences lacking an unambiguous match to a single V gene segment were excluded. An earlier analysis of some 500 of the donors classified V segments as functional when productive rearrangements were above 56.7% and as segregating when the standard deviation between donors was above 5%. A statistical classification framework was built for diagnosing cytomegalovirus status from the catalog of TCR beta chain sequences. In a later analysis, V and J genes were assigned by comparing TCR nucleotide sequences against IMGT/GENE-DB human TR gene sequences. In a later analysis, CDR3 sequences and most-parsimonious VDJ recombination scenarios were assigned using the TCRdist pipeline. In a later analysis, each TCR beta chain was defined by its CDR3 amino acid sequence together with its V-gene family, and reads without a unique V-gene family were excluded. As a way to deal with suspected cross-contamination and a sequencing artifact, a later analysis dropped under 600 nucleotide sequences that were highly shared and had low generation probability. In a later analysis, a clonal expansion index was calculated for each public chain from normalized within-repertoire ranks of inferred template counts. A later analysis computed generation probabilities with a VDJ recombination model fitted to out-of-frame rearrangements, and checked the results against IGoR. In a later analysis, hypergeometric tests were used to score TCR-TCR, TCR-HLA and TCR-CMV co-occurrence, with a repertoire-size bias correction applied to TCR pairs. In a later analysis, false discovery rates were estimated by permuting HLA or CMV assignments 20 times. In a later analysis, co-occurring TCRs were grouped using DBSCAN, with TCRdist sequence similarity added in when clustering inside HLA-allele-positive subsets. Repertoires with fewer than 30,000 or more than 120,000 public chains, plus five repertoires with anomalous nucleotide sharing, were excluded from co-occurrence clustering. TCRdb retrieved this table from immuneACCESS and kept in-frame rearrangements only. Not all clones are present; in checked studies, unresolved V genes account for under half, and no reason is known for the remainder. V and J calls and clone size are as listed in that table; D and trimming were resolved from the DNA. This sample is represented by about 180,000 clones; roughly four fifths of them were singletons. 4% to 6% of the sample comes from the top ten.

Material: PBMCs. This receptor was identified in a girl aged 10-17 years in good health and CMV-seropositive. The rearrangement joined TRBV7-3 to TRBJ2-1; TRBD1 is perhaps the D gene, given 6 matching bases. The CDR3 in this case is CASSSGTYNEQFF. The nucleotide sequence reads TGTGCCAGCAGCTCTGGGACATACAATGAGCAGTTCTTC.